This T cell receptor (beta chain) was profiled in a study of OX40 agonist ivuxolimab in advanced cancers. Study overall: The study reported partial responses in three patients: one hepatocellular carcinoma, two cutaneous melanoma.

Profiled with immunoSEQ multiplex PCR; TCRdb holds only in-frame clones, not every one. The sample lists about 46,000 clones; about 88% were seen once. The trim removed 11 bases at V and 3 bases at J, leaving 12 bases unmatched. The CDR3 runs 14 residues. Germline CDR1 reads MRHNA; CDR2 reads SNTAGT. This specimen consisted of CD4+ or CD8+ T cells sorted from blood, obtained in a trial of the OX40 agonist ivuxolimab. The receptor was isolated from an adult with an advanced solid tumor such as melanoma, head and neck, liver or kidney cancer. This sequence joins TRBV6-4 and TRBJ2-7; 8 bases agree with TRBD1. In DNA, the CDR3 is TGTGCCGCCGGAGCCCGGGACAGGAGCTACGAGCAGTACTTC. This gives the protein CAAGARDRSYEQYF.